The T cell receptor beta chain described here comes from a study of tumor and adjacent non-tumor tissue in lung cancer. Study-level results: Top 100 clones took a larger repertoire share in normal lung.

In the case of this clonotype: Its antigen remains unidentified. One junction end does not reproduce the germline sequence, and a read error may be involved.

No cell sorting was done before RNA was extracted from the tissue. More than 3 cm separated this lung sample from the edge of the tumor. This CDR3 has 13 amino acids. From germline, CDR1 is SQVTM and CDR2 ANQGSEA. The library came from three nested PCR rounds adapted from ARM-PCR protocols. TCRdb recomputed calls from the multiplex PCR reads with MiXCR, one row per CDR3 protein. The sample holds 65,000 to 75,000 distinct CDR3 sequences, more than 75% seen once. The TCR originated in a man in his fifties or sixties with non-small cell lung cancer. V gene TRBV29-1 combines with J gene TRBJ1-2; D is uncertain. Material for sequencing was distant non-tumor lung tissue. For the CDR3, the DNA is TGCAGCGTCTCACCCCAAGAGGGTCGCGGCTACACTTTC. This codes for CSVSPQEGRGYTF.